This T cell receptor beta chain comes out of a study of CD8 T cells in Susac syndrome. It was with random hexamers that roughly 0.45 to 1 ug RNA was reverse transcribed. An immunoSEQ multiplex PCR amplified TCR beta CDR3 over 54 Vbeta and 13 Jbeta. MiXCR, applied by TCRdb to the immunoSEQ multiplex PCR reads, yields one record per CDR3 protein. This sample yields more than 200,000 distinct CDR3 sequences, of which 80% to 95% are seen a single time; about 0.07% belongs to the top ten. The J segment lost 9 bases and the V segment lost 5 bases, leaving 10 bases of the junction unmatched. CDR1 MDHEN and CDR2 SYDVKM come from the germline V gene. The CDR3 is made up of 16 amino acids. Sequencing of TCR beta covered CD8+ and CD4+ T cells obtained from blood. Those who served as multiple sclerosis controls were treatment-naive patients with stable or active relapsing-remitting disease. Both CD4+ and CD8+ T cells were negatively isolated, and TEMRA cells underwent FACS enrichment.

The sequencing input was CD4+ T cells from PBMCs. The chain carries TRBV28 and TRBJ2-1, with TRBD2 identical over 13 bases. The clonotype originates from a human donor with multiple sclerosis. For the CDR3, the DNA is TGTGCCAGCAGTCATATAGGACTAGCGGGGGATACTGAGCAGTTCTTC. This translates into CASSHIGLAGDTEQFF.